A selection of T cell receptor beta chains follows, all from one sample in a study of CD8 T cell repertoires and HIV-1 epitope variants. The assay was immunoSEQ multiplex PCR, and TCRdb's table has in-frame clones only and misses some. This sample yields approximately 5,900 clones, of which about 67% are seen a single time; around 40% belongs to the top ten. These receptors are not linked to any known antigen. Input material: cultured CD8+ T cells derived from PBMCs. Receptors were obtained from a male donor with HIV. Both conserved end residues are part of each CDR3. A D gene is named only where the DNA matches it firmly. Clone size is stated in some rows and not others, as once, few, many or a class when expanded.

>.|TRBD1|TRBJ2-1|TRBV28
CASTLDRGNLFYNEQFF
TGTGCCAGCACCTTGGACAGGGGGAACCTTTTTTACAATGAGCAGTTCTTC
>few|TRBD2|TRBJ2-1|TRBV7-9
CASSLEGGRSYNEQFF
TGTGCCAGCAGCTTAGAGGGCGGGAGATCCTACAATGAGCAGTTCTTC
>few|.|TRBJ1-2|TRBV29-1
CSTTQGSYGYTF
TGCAGCACGACTCAGGGGAGCTATGGCTACACCTTC
>few|.|TRBJ2-7|TRBV27
CASSQGPIGYEQYF
TGTGCCAGCAGTCAGGGGCCAATTGGCTACGAGCAGTACTTC
>.|.|TRBJ1-2|TRBV4-2
CASSQAVAGNYGYTF
TGTGCCAGCAGCCAAGCGGTTGCAGGGAACTATGGCTACACCTTC
>few|.|TRBJ1-1|TRBV19
CASSIFAQNTEAFF
TGTGCCAGTAGTATCTTCGCCCAGAACACTGAAGCTTTCTTT
>few|TRBD1|TRBJ2-7|TRBV7-4
CASATGDEQYF
TGTGCCAGCGCAACAGGGGACGAGCAGTACTTC
>.|TRBD2|TRBJ2-7|TRBV4-1
CASSQGGLAGNEQYF
TGCGCCAGCAGCCAAGGCGGACTAGCGGGGAACGAGCAGTACTTC
>.|TRBD2|TRBJ2-7|TRBV5-1
CASSPGTSGSYDEQYF
TGCGCCAGCAGCCCGGGGACTAGCGGGAGTTATGACGAGCAGTACTTC
>.|.|TRBJ2-3|TRBV28
CASSYLGGHTDTQYF
TGTGCCAGCAGTTACCTCGGGGGCCACACAGATACGCAGTATTTT
>.|TRBD2|TRBJ2-1|TRBV6-4
CASSDTSGGADEQFF
TGTGCCAGCAGTGATACTAGCGGGGGGGCCGATGAGCAGTTCTTC
>once|.|TRBJ1-2|TRBV28
CASSPPLDSAYGYTF
TGTGCCAGCAGTCCACCCTTGGACAGTGCCTATGGCTACACCTTC
>.|.|TRBJ1-1|TRBV5-1
CASRGSVDTEAFF
TGCGCCAGCAGGGGGAGTGTGGACACTGAAGCTTTCTTT
>.|.|TRBJ2-1|TRBV7-2
CASSSAGTHVYNEQFF
TGTGCCAGCAGCTCTGCCGGGACTCACGTTTACAATGAGCAGTTCTTC
>.|.|TRBJ2-1|TRBV6-1
CASKTTGEGYNEQFF
TGTGCCAGCAAGACGACAGGGGAGGGTTACAATGAGCAGTTCTTC
>.|TRBD1|TRBJ2-3|TRBV14
CASSLRGRTASEDTQYF
TGTGCCAGCAGCCTAAGGGGGCGGACCGCCAGTGAAGATACGCAGTATTTT
>few|.|TRBJ2-7|TRBV14
CASSHYQGYEQYF
TGTGCCAGCAGCCATTACCAGGGCTACGAGCAGTACTTC
>few|TRBD2|TRBJ2-1|TRBV27
CASSSTSGSPYNEQFF
TGTGCCAGCAGTAGCACTAGCGGGAGTCCCTACAATGAGCAGTTCTTC
>.|.|TRBJ1-3|TRBV28
CASQTLIGNTIYF
TGTGCCAGTCAAACACTAATTGGAAACACCATATATTTT
>.|.|TRBJ2-1|TRBV5-1
CASTQGNEQFF
TGCGCCAGCACACAGGGCAATGAGCAGTTCTTC
>.|.|TRBJ1-3|TRBV29-1
CSVVSGTSGNTIYF
TGCAGCGTAGTATCCGGGACATCTGGAAACACCATATATTTT
>.|.|TRBJ1-2|TRBV7-2
CASSLDTYGYTF
TGTGCCAGCAGCTTAGACACCTATGGCTACACCTTC
>.|.|TRBJ2-7|TRBV11-2
CASSLSLVGDEQYF
TGTGCCAGCAGCTTAAGTTTGGTAGGGGACGAGCAGTACTTC
>.|.|TRBJ1-5|TRBV6-5
CASSYSQGADQPQHF
TGTGCCAGCAGTTACAGCCAGGGCGCGGATCAGCCCCAGCATTTT
>medium-sized|.|TRBJ1-5|TRBV6-1
CASSVDTDNYQPQHF
TGTGCCAGCAGCGTAGACACCGACAACTATCAGCCCCAGCATTTT
>few|.|TRBJ2-7|TRBV28
CASSSVGGRLYEQYF
TGTGCCAGCAGTTCTGTAGGGGGTAGACTTTACGAGCAGTACTTC
>.|.|TRBJ1-1|TRBV6-4
CASSEGDGNTEAFF
TGTGCCAGCAGTGAGGGGGACGGGAACACTGAAGCTTTCTTT
>.|.|TRBJ2-1|TRBV10-2
CASSLYRDEQFF
TGCGCCAGCAGTCTATATAGGGATGAGCAGTTCTTC
>.|.|TRBJ2-3|TRBV5-4
CASSLDAGGKDTQYF
TGTGCCAGCAGCTTGGACGCGGGTGGGAAAGATACGCAGTATTTT